The 23 T cell receptor beta chains below come from one sample, sequenced in a study of T cell responses to AZD1222 COVID-19 vaccine. The method was immunoSEQ multiplex PCR; TCRdb's version includes in-frame clones alone and lacks a portion of them. The data show 100,000 to 120,000 clones, roughly nine tenths seen once. Here the sequenced sample was peripheral blood, taken 28 days after the second AZD1222 dose. These receptors were collected from an adult who received the AZD1222 COVID-19 vaccine.

This clone was counted once. The rearrangement links TRBV5-6 to TRBJ2-6; D perhaps matches TRBD1 (5 bases). This CDR3 spans 16 amino acids. V lost 1 base and J 2 bases, leaving 10 bases between the germline ends. Germline-derived CDR1 and CDR2 are SGHDT and YYEEEE. CDR3 DNA: TGTGCCAGCAGCTTGCAGGGCTTCACTGGGGCCAACGTCCTGACTTTC. It codes for CASSLQGFTGANVLTF.

The chain carries TRBV2 and TRBJ1-5; no clear D gene. The CDR3 is 14 residues long. Germline-derived CDR1 and CDR2 are SNHLY and FYNNEI. V lost 3 bases and J 4 bases, leaving 10 bases between the germline ends. As DNA, the CDR3 is TGTGCCAGCAGTGAGGAGACACCTAATCAGCCCCAGCATTTT. Protein product: CASSEETPNQPQHF.

This chain uses TRBV18 with TRBJ2-6; 7 bases match TRBD1. Trimming at V came to 9 bases and at J to 0 bases, leaving 8 bases not matched to a gene. This CDR3 contains 16 residues. From germline, CDR1 is KGHSH and CDR2 LQKENI. The CDR3 protein is CASRTGASSGANVLTF. As DNA, the CDR3 is TGTGCCAGTAGAACAGGGGCCAGCTCTGGGGCCAACGTCCTGACTTTC.

This chain joins TRBV19 and TRBJ2-1, with TRBD1 matching over 10 bases. The CDR3 extends over 15 amino acids. The J segment lost 7 bases and the V segment lost 6 bases, leaving 9 bases of the junction unmatched. CDR1 LNHDA and CDR2 SQIVND come from the germline V gene (reference sequence). The CDR3, as DNA: TGTGCCAGTAGCTCGGGACAGGGGTTGTCGAATGAGCAGTTCTTC. Translation gives CASSSGQGLSNEQFF.

This chain links TRBV28 with TRBJ2-7; TRBD1 matches 7 bases. V was clipped by 2 bases and J by 6 bases; unmatched bases: 13. Germline values: CDR1 MDHEN, CDR2 SYDVKM. This CDR3 is built from 16 residues. As DNA, the CDR3 is TGTGCCAGCAGTTTAGTTGGACCGACAGGGATCGGCGAGCAGTACTTC. It translates to CASSLVGPTGIGEQYF.

This rearrangement joins TRBV5-8 to TRBJ2-6; D gene uncertain. Germline CDR1 is SGHTS and CDR2 is YDEGEE. The CDR3 spans 17 residues. V was trimmed by 1 base and J by 0 bases, leaving 11 bases between them. For the CDR3, the DNA is TGTGCCAGCAGCTTGCTGACAAGTATCTCTGGGGCCAACGTCCTGACTTTC. Encoded protein: CASSLLTSISGANVLTF.

A single count supports this clone. The rearrangement uses TRBV19 and TRBJ2-1; D gene uncertain. CDR1 and CDR2 from the germline V gene are LNHDA and SQIVND (reference sequence). The CDR3 spans 13 residues. The V end lost 7 bases, the J end lost 8 bases, and 15 bases lay between the germline ends. CDR3 protein: CASNPYESDEQFF. The CDR3 DNA follows: TGTGCCAGTAATCCCTATGAGAGCGATGAGCAGTTCTTC.

The chain recombines TRBV3-1 (or the pseudogene TRBV3-2) with TRBJ1-2; 8 positions match TRBD1. The V gene's germline CDR1 is LGHDT and CDR2 YNNKEL (reference sequence). This CDR3 spans 18 amino acids. With V trimmed by 0 bases and J by 2 bases, 11 bases remained unmatched. The CDR3 is CASSQDTTGGQKNYGYTF. The DNA of the CDR3 is TGTGCCAGCAGCCAAGACACCACAGGGGGACAGAAAAACTATGGCTACACCTTC.

This chain uses TRBV4-2 with TRBJ2-3, with TRBD2 matching over 13 bases. CDR1 is LGHNA, CDR2 YNFKEQ, per germline. The CDR3 length is 19 residues. V shed 4 bases, J shed 0 bases, and the junction held 10 bases outside the gene matches. The CDR3 region has the DNA TGTGCCAGCAGCCTCCGCAGGGGACTAGCGGGAACTAGCACAGATACGCAGTATTTT. Protein: CASSLRRGLAGTSTDTQYF.

J is TRBJ1-1 and V is TRBV18; D remains ambiguous. The CDR3 runs to 14 residues. Per the germline V gene, CDR1 is KGHSH and CDR2 is LQKENI. The germline V and J ends were trimmed by 6 bases and 1 base, with 12 bases remaining between them. CDR3 in DNA: TGTGCCAGCTCTCAATTCCGACAGAACACTGAAGCTTTCTTT. As protein: CASSQFRQNTEAFF. Full variable domain (rest looked up from reference TRBV18 and TRBJ1-1): NAGVMQNPRHLVRRRGQEARLRCSPMKGHSHVYWYRQLPEEGLKFMVYLQKENIIDESGMPKERFSAEFPKEGPSILRIQQVVRGDSAAYFCASSQFRQNTEAFFGQGTRLTVV.

V usage is TRBV18 and J usage is TRBJ2-2; 8 bases are a match to TRBD2. Trimming at V came to 3 bases and at J to 5 bases, leaving 5 bases not matched to a gene. The length of the CDR3 is 15 residues. The V gene's germline CDR1 is KGHSH and CDR2 LQKENI. CDR3 residues: CASSPLTSGTGELFF. DNA of the CDR3: TGTGCCAGCTCACCTTTAACTAGCGGTACCGGGGAGCTGTTTTTT. The entire variable domain, with the rest obtained from reference TRBV18 and TRBJ2-2, is as follows: NAGVMQNPRHLVRRRGQEARLRCSPMKGHSHVYWYRQLPEEGLKFMVYLQKENIIDESGMPKERFSAEFPKEGPSILRIQQVVRGDSAAYFCASSPLTSGTGELFFGEGSRLTVL.

This chain joins TRBV30 and TRBJ2-7; a possible D gene is TRBD1 (6 bases). Germline CDR1 and CDR2: GTSNPN and SVGIG (reference sequence). V lost 3 bases and J lost 4, with 10 bases in between. The CDR3 is 12 residues long. Here the CDR3 reads CAWSTQGYEQYF. The CDR3 region has the DNA TGTGCCTGGAGCACACAGGGATACGAGCAGTACTTC.

The V and J genes are TRBV4-2 and TRBJ1-1, with D maybe TRBD1 (6 bases). The V gene lost 2 bases and the J gene lost 4 bases, with 17 bases spanning the gap. The CDR3 runs to 16 residues. Germline V lookup: CDR1 LGHNA, CDR2 YNFKEQ. The CDR3 loop is CASSQWGPRGGTEAFF. DNA of the CDR3: TGTGCCAGCAGCCAATGGGGTCCCAGGGGAGGCACTGAAGCTTTCTTT.

The genes are TRBV9 and TRBJ1-1, with a weak D call TRBD1 (6 bases). The CDR3 consists of 18 residues. From germline, CDR1 is SGDLS and CDR2 YYNGEE. V lost 0 bases and J 1 base, leaving 19 bases between the germline ends. The CDR3 DNA reads as TGTGCCAGCAGCGTAGCAGATCTCAGGGGTCAAGGGAACACTGAAGCTTTCTTT. It is translated as CASSVADLRGQGNTEAFF.

V usage is TRBV28 and J usage is TRBJ2-5; TRBD2 matches 7 bases. CDR1 and CDR2 (germline): MDHEN, SYDVKM. With 3 bases clipped from V and 4 bases from J, the junction kept 8 bases outside the gene matches. The CDR3 extends over 15 amino acids. Here the CDR3 DNA reads TGTGCCAGCAGTTTGGGCGGGAGCGGAGGAGAGACCCAGTACTTC. This codes for CASSLGGSGGETQYF.

The chain joins TRBV7-2 to TRBJ2-1; TRBD2 matches 9 bases. J gave up 5 bases and V 1 base, and 6 bases lay outside the gene matches. From germline, CDR1 is SGHTA and CDR2 FQGNSA. The CDR3 is made up of 16 amino acids. The CDR3 DNA reads as TGTGCCAGCAGCTTAGTTATTGCGGGAGGGGACAATGAGCAGTTCTTC. Protein: CASSLVIAGGDNEQFF.

The chain links TRBV28 to TRBJ1-1; D may be TRBD1 (6 bases). Trimming removed 5 bases from V and 7 bases from J, with 11 bases in between. Per germline, CDR1 MDHEN and CDR2 SYDVKM. This CDR3 region has 12 residues. This CDR3 reads CASSLLQGEAFF. The CDR3 region has the DNA TGTGCCAGCAGTCTACTACAGGGTGAAGCTTTCTTT.

The CDR3 DNA reads as TGCAGTACTCAGGGGCGCTATGGCTACACCTTC. Its translation is CSTQGRYGYTF. The chain recombines TRBV20-1 with TRBJ1-2; possibly TRBD1 for D (6 bases). Germline values: CDR1 DFQATT, CDR2 SNEGSKA (reference sequence). The germline V and J ends were trimmed by 8 bases and 4 bases, with 11 bases remaining between them. CDR3 length: 11 residues.

The gene calls are TRBV5-1 and TRBJ2-7, with TRBD2 identical over 9 bases. Germline CDR1 is SGHRS and CDR2 is YFSETQ. J was trimmed by 0 bases and V by 1 base; bases with no gene match: 8. The CDR3 has 17 residues. CDR3 sequence reads: CASSLSSGSSGSYEQYF. Here the CDR3 DNA reads TGCGCCAGCAGCTTGAGTAGCGGGAGTTCGGGCTCCTACGAGCAGTACTTC.

This clone has just one count. The chain is built from TRBV5-6 and TRBJ1-1; D gene unclear. V lost 3 bases, J lost 6 bases, and 12 bases lay in between. The CDR3 contains 13 residues. In germline, CDR1 is SGHDT, CDR2 YYEEEE. The CDR3 here is CASSSRTRAEAFF. CDR3 in DNA: TGTGCCAGCAGCTCTAGGACCCGGGCTGAAGCTTTCTTT.

This chain uses TRBV28 with TRBJ1-5; D not resolved. CDR3 size: 12 residues. V gave up 6 bases and J gave up 3 bases, with 6 bases separating them. Germline CDR1 is MDHEN and CDR2 is SYDVKM. In DNA form, the CDR3 reads TGTGCCAGCAGGGGATCCAATCAGCCCCAGCATTTT. It is translated as CASRGSNQPQHF.

The J gene is TRBJ1-3, the V gene TRBV28; maybe TRBD1 (5 bases). This CDR3 spans 18 amino acids. Germline CDR1 is MDHEN and CDR2 is SYDVKM. Trimming removed 5 bases from V and 1 base from J, with 21 bases in between. CDR3 loop: CASSTVRGGFGSGNTIYF. CDR3 sequence (DNA): TGTGCCAGCAGTACCGTTCGGGGGGGATTTGGGTCTGGAAACACCATATATTTT.

This clone was seen only a few times. Other DNA sequences from this sample encode an identical CDR3 as well. This chain connects TRBV6-4 to TRBJ2-1, with 11 bases lining up with TRBD2. The CDR3 sequence is 15 residues long. Trimming removed 6 bases from V and 8 bases from J; junction bases left unmatched: 9. Looked up from germline, CDR1 is MRHNA and CDR2 is SNTAGT. The DNA of the CDR3 is TGTGCCAGCAGCCCACTAGCGGGAGATTATGATGAGCAGTTCTTC. Its translation is CASSPLAGDYDEQFF.